The sequence of this TCR beta chain was determined in a study of cytomegalovirus exposure and HLA in healthy donors. The PCR ran on 60 Vbeta and 13 Jbeta primers. The assay was immunoSEQ multiplex PCR, and TCRdb's table has in-frame clones only and misses some. The table has around 140,000 clones, roughly 73% seen once. J gave up 3 bases and V 3 bases, and 6 bases lay outside the gene matches. This CDR3 has 14 residues. Per germline, CDR1 GTSNPN and CDR2 SVGIG (reference sequence). Sequences were obtained from PBMCs. The TCR was taken from a male donor in good health and CMV-seronegative. This chain uses TRBV30 with TRBJ2-5; TRBD1 aligns across 8 bases. The CDR3 sequence: CAWSHRDRKETQYF. Here the CDR3 DNA reads TGTGCCTGGAGCCACCGGGACAGGAAAGAGACCCAGTACTTC.